This T cell receptor beta chain is from a study of cytomegalovirus exposure and HLA in healthy donors. Overall study findings and caveats: The investigators catalogued 160 or so TCR beta chains as cytomegalovirus-associated.

As for this clone: As yet, its antigen is unknown.

PCR amplification relied on 60 Vbeta primers (plus 13 Jbeta primers). Profiling relied on immunoSEQ multiplex PCR, and the TCRdb table lists in-frame clones only, not all of them. The sample consists of fewer than 200,000 clones, roughly 85% of them appearing once. Trimming removed 1 base at V and 4 bases at J, with 11 bases between. The CDR3 totals 15 residues. Germline-derived CDR1 and CDR2 are SGHDT and YYEEEE. The chain uses TRBV5-6 and TRBJ1-4; D remains unclear. Sequencing used PBMCs. This sequence was found in a woman aged 40-49 years in good health and CMV-seronegative. CDR3 amino acids: CASSLPYRFNEKLFF. CDR3 DNA sequence: TGTGCCAGCAGCTTGCCTTACCGGTTTAATGAAAAACTGTTTTTT.